This T cell receptor beta chain appears in the sequencing data of a study of OX40 agonist ivuxolimab in advanced cancers. Prior autoimmune disease or systemic immunosuppression barred patients. CDR1 and CDR2 (germline): LNHDA, SQIVND (reference sequence). CDR3 length: 13 amino acids. The V gene end was trimmed by 6 bases and the J gene end by 4 bases; junction bases not matched to a gene: 5. Sequencing was performed with immunoSEQ multiplex PCR; in TCRdb, only in-frame clones are kept and a portion is missing. The data show under 45,000 clones, with approximately 82% seen just once and about 20% held by the top ten. About this clone: The antigen remains undetermined.

Study results and caveats: Researchers report that CD8+ T cells had, on average, more expanded clones than CD4+. Some patients without response likewise showed low normalized clonal expansion. With doses of 0.1 to 3.0 mg/kg, CD4+ and CD8+ blood T cells had undergone clonal expansion by week 6.

The clonotype originates from an adult with an advanced solid tumor such as melanoma, head and neck, liver or kidney cancer. The sample consisted of CD4+ or CD8+ T cells sorted from blood, taken in a trial of the OX40 agonist ivuxolimab. The chain recombines TRBV19 with TRBJ1-1; 7 bases match TRBD1. CDR3 loop: CASRTGAGTEAFF. The CDR3 DNA sequence: TGTGCCAGTAGAACAGGGGCCGGCACTGAAGCTTTCTTT.